The 22 T cell receptor beta chains below were found in one sample sequenced in a study of T cell changes during pregnancy in multiple sclerosis. The table came from immunoSEQ multiplex PCR; TCRdb's copy has only in-frame clones and leaves some out. The sample carries over 65,000 clones, 90% to 95% recorded once. The sample consisted of peripheral blood, taken in the third trimester of pregnancy. The receptors derive from a female donor with multiple sclerosis, enrolled in a pregnancy study.

The J gene is TRBJ2-3, the V gene TRBV6-5; 9 bases match TRBD2. V lost 8 bases and J lost 4; bases outside the gene matches: 10. The length of the CDR3 is 15 residues. CDR1 MNHEY and CDR2 SVGAGI come from the germline V gene. As DNA, the CDR3 is TGTGCCAGCTCCCTGCGGGGGGGAGCTCCAGATACGCAGTATTTT. This translates into CASSLRGGAPDTQYF.

The V gene is TRBV2, the J gene TRBJ2-1; 10 bases match TRBD2. CDR1 is SNHLY and CDR2 is FYNNEI in the germline V gene. The length of the CDR3 is 15 residues. Losses at the gene ends were 6 bases for V and 1 base for J; bases not matched to a gene: 3. DNA of the CDR3: TGTGCCAGCAGGGAGCGGGGGGGGTCCTACAATGAGCAGTTCTTC. Its protein is CASRERGGSYNEQFF.

This clone was seen a single time. This chain connects TRBV5-5 to TRBJ1-4; the D is unclear. The CDR3 is 14 amino acids. Germline loops: CDR1 SGHKS, CDR2 YYEKEE (reference sequence). The germline V and J ends were trimmed by 4 bases and 8 bases, with 15 bases remaining between them. Here the CDR3 reads CASSLGTTVEKLFF. CDR3 in DNA: TGTGCCAGCAGCCTCGGTACCACGGTGGAAAAACTGTTTTTT.

The chain combines TRBV18 with TRBJ1-1; no clear D. The V and J ends lost 1 base and 4 bases respectively, with 10 bases between them. This CDR3 is built from 14 residues. Germline loops: CDR1 KGHSH, CDR2 LQKENI. This chain's CDR3 is CASSPQSGITEAFF. CDR3 sequence (DNA): TGTGCCAGCTCACCACAATCGGGGATCACTGAAGCTTTCTTT.

The chain combines TRBV6-5 with TRBJ2-7; TRBD1 aligns across 11 bases. The CDR3 runs 13 residues. V was pared by 7 bases and J by 6 bases, with 5 bases of the junction left unmatched. Germline CDR1 MNHEY, CDR2 SVGAGI. CDR3 nucleotide sequence: TGTGCCAGCACCCCGGGACAGGGGGGCGAGCAGTACTTC. This encodes CASTPGQGGEQYF.

V and J are TRBV19 and TRBJ2-3; 8 bases line up with TRBD1. J lost 6 bases, V lost 9 bases, and 11 bases had no gene match. Looked up from germline, CDR1 is LNHDA and CDR2 is SQIVND (reference sequence). This CDR3 is 14 amino acids long. CDR3: CASRDRGRFDTQYF. The CDR3 bases are TGTGCCAGCCGCGACAGGGGACGCTTTGATACGCAGTATTTT.

DNA of the CDR3: TGTGCCATCAGTGAGCGGGGGGGCTCCCTGAACACTGAAGCTTTCTTT. Its protein product is CAISERGGSLNTEAFF. The chain is built from TRBV10-3 and TRBJ1-1; tentative D call: TRBD1 (6 bases). The CDR3 is made up of 16 amino acids. Germline CDR1 reads ENHRY; CDR2 reads SYGVKD. V shed 2 bases and J shed 0 bases, with 13 bases lying between them.

This chain joins TRBV2 and TRBJ2-3; D might be TRBD2 (6 bases). The V and J ends lost 7 bases and 0 bases respectively, with 17 bases between them. This CDR3 is built from 16 residues. Germline assignment: CDR1 SNHLY and CDR2 FYNNEI. The CDR3 region has the DNA TGTGCCAGCACCACCGGACTACTCGTTAGCACAGATACGCAGTATTTT. It translates to CASTTGLLVSTDTQYF.

The rearrangement joins TRBV19 to TRBJ2-7, with 10 bases that match TRBD1. The CDR3 is 15 residues long. The germline gives CDR1 LNHDA, CDR2 SQIVND (reference sequence). The ends lost 3 bases at V and 2 bases at J; junction bases unmatched: 4. CDR3 DNA sequence: TGTGCCAGTAGTATCGCGACAGGGGGCCCCTACGAGCAGTACTTC. It codes for CASSIATGGPYEQYF.

CDR3 in DNA: TGTGCCAGCAGAAGGACAGGGGGCACCTACGAGCAGTACTTC. Amino acids: CASRRTGGTYEQYF. The rearrangement joins TRBV5-8 to TRBJ2-7; TRBD1 matches 11 bases. Germline V gene data show CDR1 as SGHTS and CDR2 as YDEGEE. This CDR3 contains 14 residues. Unmatched junction bases numbered 3, after V lost 5 bases and J lost 2 bases.

This chain connects TRBV2 to TRBJ2-7, with 9 bases identical to TRBD1. This CDR3 has 13 residues. Germline loops: CDR1 SNHLY, CDR2 FYNNEI. The trim removed 7 bases at V and 4 bases at J, leaving 5 bases unmatched. CDR3 loop: CASKTGGTYEQYF. CDR3 coding DNA: TGTGCCAGCAAGACAGGGGGAACTTACGAGCAGTACTTC.

V usage is TRBV12-5 and J usage is TRBJ1-1; the D gene is possibly TRBD1 (5 bases). V lost 5 bases, J lost 4 bases, and 14 bases lay in between. The CDR3 length is 14 residues. Per germline, CDR1 LGHNT and CDR2 FRNRAP. For the CDR3, the DNA is TGTGCTAGTGGTCCTTCAGGGTACGGCACTGAAGCTTTCTTT. Protein product: CASGPSGYGTEAFF.

The chain carries TRBV4-2 and TRBJ1-2; the D gene is possibly TRBD1 (5 bases). Germline values: CDR1 LGHNA, CDR2 YNFKEQ. CDR3 length: 17 amino acids. Trimming took off 0 bases at V and 8 bases at J, with 22 bases between the two ends. CDR3 nucleotides: TGTGCCAGCAGCCAAGATCTTTCGGGCAGGGAAATGGAAGGCTACACCTTC. It codes for CASSQDLSGREMEGYTF.

V and J are TRBV7-2 and TRBJ1-4, with TRBD1 identical over 8 bases. This CDR3 comprises 12 residues. Germline CDR1 is SGHTA and CDR2 is FQGNSA. V dropped 6 bases and J dropped 12; count of bases not matched to a gene: 6. CDR3 in DNA: TGTGCCAGCAGGGCCGACAGGGGTCAACTGTTTTTT. Amino acids: CASRADRGQLFF. Full variable domain (outside the CDR3, taken from reference TRBV7-2 and TRBJ1-4): GAGVSQSPSNKVTEKGKDVELRCDPISGHTALYWYRQSLGQGLEFLIYFQGNSAPDKSGLPSDRFSAERTGGSVSTLTIQRTQQEDSAVYLCASRADRGQLFFGSGTQLSVL.

The chain uses TRBV11-2 and TRBJ1-2; unclear D gene. This CDR3 is built from 13 residues. Trimming pared 2 bases from V and 4 bases from J, leaving 8 bases between. Germline lookup yields CDR1 SGHAT and CDR2 FQNNGV. The CDR3 DNA sequence: TGTGCCAGCAGCTTACTCGACACCTATGGCTACACCTTC. It translates to CASSLLDTYGYTF.

This chain joins TRBV7-9 and TRBJ1-4; D may be TRBD1 (6 bases). The CDR3 runs to 13 residues. Trimming removed 1 base at V and 8 bases at J, with 8 bases between. Germline-derived CDR1 and CDR2 are SEHNR and FQNEAQ (reference sequence). CDR3 nucleotide sequence: TGTGCCAGCAGCTTAGGCCAGGGGGAAAAACTGTTTTTT. Residues: CASSLGQGEKLFF.

The CDR3 region has the DNA TGTGCCAGTAGTATTCAGGGGACCTACGAGCAGTACTTC. Encoded protein: CASSIQGTYEQYF. V and J are TRBV19 and TRBJ2-7, with D possibly matching TRBD1 (6 bases). The germline V gene has CDR1 LNHDA and CDR2 SQIVND (reference sequence). Trimming removed 3 bases from V and 2 bases from J, with 8 bases in between. This CDR3 spans 13 amino acids.

The chain employs TRBV18 and TRBJ2-7; 8 bases are shared with TRBD1. After removal of 1 base from V and 0 bases from J, the junction contained 2 bases not matched to a gene. Germline lookup yields CDR1 KGHSH and CDR2 LQKENI. This CDR3 is built from 15 residues. The CDR3 loop is CASSPRTGFSYEQYF. The CDR3 region has the DNA TGTGCCAGCTCACCACGGACAGGGTTCTCCTACGAGCAGTACTTC. The full variable domain, in which reference TRBV18 and TRBJ2-7 provide the parts outside the CDR3, is NAGVMQNPRHLVRRRGQEARLRCSPMKGHSHVYWYRQLPEEGLKFMVYLQKENIIDESGMPKERFSAEFPKEGPSILRIQQVVRGDSAAYFCASSPRTGFSYEQYFGPGTRLTVT.

This sequence joins TRBV19 and TRBJ2-3; the D gene is possibly TRBD1 (6 bases). Germline V gene sequence: CDR1 LNHDA, CDR2 SQIVND (reference sequence). This CDR3 contains 15 residues. V was clipped by 6 bases and J by 9 bases, with 22 bases between them. Here the CDR3 reads CASREVGQGRETQYF. The CDR3 bases are TGTGCCAGTAGAGAGGTTGGGCAGGGGAGAGAAACGCAGTATTTT.

The chain couples TRBV19 to TRBJ1-1; D might be TRBD1 (5 bases). V lost 3 bases and J 7 bases, leaving 9 bases between the germline ends. CDR3 length: 12 amino acids. Germline CDR1 is LNHDA and CDR2 is SQIVND (reference sequence). This CDR3 reads CASSMRGDEAFF. CDR3 nucleotide sequence: TGTGCCAGTAGTATGCGGGGGGATGAAGCTTTCTTT.

The chain joins TRBV5-1 to TRBJ2-7; 11 bases map to TRBD2. This CDR3 contains 17 residues. V trimming: 0 bases; J trimming: 0 bases; junction bases outside the gene matches: 5. Germline CDR1 and CDR2: SGHRS and YFSETQ. The CDR3 DNA follows: TGCGCCAGCAGCTTGGAGGCTAGCGGGGGGCACTCCTACGAGCAGTACTTC. The encoded protein is CASSLEASGGHSYEQYF. Filled out from reference TRBV5-1 and TRBJ2-7, the complete variable domain reads KAGVTQTPRYLIKTRGQQVTLSCSPISGHRSVSWYQQTPGQGLQFLFEYFSETQRNKGNFPGRFSGRQFSNSRSEMNVSTLELGDSALYLCASSLEASGGHSYEQYFGPGTRLTVT.

J is TRBJ1-1 and V is TRBV5-3; 10 nucleotides agree with TRBD1. TRBV5-3 is an open reading frame whose function is uncertain. The CDR3 is 17 residues long. V lost 6 bases and J lost 5; bases outside the gene matches: 16. In nucleotides, the CDR3 is TGTGCCAGAACCATTCGACAGGGGGCTGGTTTCGGTACTGAAGCTTTCTTT. It specifies CARTIRQGAGFGTEAFF.